This T cell receptor beta chain was sequenced in a study of blood T cells in healthy people across ages. Study-wide points: Underestimates were what the diversity estimates from one million T cells were considered to be.

With respect to this clonotype: The antigen remains undetermined.

This CDR3 is 14 amino acids long. The V gene end was trimmed by 10 bases and the J gene end by 7 bases; junction bases not matched to a gene: 9. Together with a sample-barcoded 5' primer, a J-beta primer mix was included in a second PCR lasting 7 to 11 cycles. TCRdb redid the calling of the 5' RACE reads with MiXCR, one entry per CDR3 protein. The sample lists around 1,100,000 distinct CDR3 sequences; less than 45% were seen once. RNA extraction gave at least 5.5 micrograms of total RNA per sample. This clonotype originated in a man in his late teens or twenties in good health. Sequencing used blood. The chain employs TRBV12-3 or TRBV12-4 and TRBJ1-6; 8 bases fit TRBD1. In nucleotides, the CDR3 is TGTGCCACCATCACTCGGACAGGGAATTCACCCCTCCACTTT. Amino acid sequence: CATITRTGNSPLHF.